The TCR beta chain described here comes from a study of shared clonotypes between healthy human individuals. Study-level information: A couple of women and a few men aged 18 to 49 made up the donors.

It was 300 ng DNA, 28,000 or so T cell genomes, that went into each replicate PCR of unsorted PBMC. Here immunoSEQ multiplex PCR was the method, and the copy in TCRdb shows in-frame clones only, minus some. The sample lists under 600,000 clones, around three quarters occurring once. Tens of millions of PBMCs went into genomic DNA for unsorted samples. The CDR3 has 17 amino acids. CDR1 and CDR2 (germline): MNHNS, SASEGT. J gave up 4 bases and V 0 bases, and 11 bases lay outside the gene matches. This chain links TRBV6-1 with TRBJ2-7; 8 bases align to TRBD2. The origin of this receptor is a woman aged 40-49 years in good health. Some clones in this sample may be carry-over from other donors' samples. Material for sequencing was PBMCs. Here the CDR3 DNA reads TGTGCCAGCAGTGAAGCATTGTACGGCGGGAGGCTATACGAGCAGTACTTC. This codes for CASSEALYGGRLYEQYF.